The clone carrying this T cell receptor (beta chain) was seen only once. In the study's own analysis: Using reference gene primer amplification, nucleated cell counts were estimated. The assay was immunoSEQ multiplex PCR, and TCRdb's table has in-frame clones only and misses some. V and J calls and clone size are given by that table; D and trimming were obtained from the DNA. The sample yields more than 350,000 clones, 87% seen once. The CDR3 has 19 residues. Germline CDR1 SGHTA, CDR2 FQGNSA. Trimming removed 4 bases from V and 5 bases from J; junction bases left unmatched: 16. The sample originates from a study of blood T cell repertoires in COVID-19. Study-wide background: Some COVID-19 samples were acute and others convalescent; all came from the United States, Italy and Spain. The analysed material was cDNA or gDNA that came from T cells, B-cell-depleted T cells, or PBMCs.

While infection was still active, Seattle patients were enrolled and then followed longitudinally. The source of this sequence is a woman aged 25-40 years with COVID-19, enrolled during active disease. The V and J genes are TRBV7-2 and TRBJ2-2; 10 nucleotides align to TRBD2. The source material was peripheral blood. CDR3 region: CASSSSSGAGGPRTGELFF. The DNA of the CDR3 is TGTGCCAGCAGCTCGAGCTCCGGAGCGGGAGGGCCGAGGACCGGGGAGCTGTTTTTT.